This T cell receptor (beta chain) is drawn from a study of cytotoxic CD8 clonotypes in ibrutinib-treated CLL. Data came from immunoSEQ multiplex PCR; TCRdb stores just in-frame clones and leaves some out. This table has about 300,000 clones, about 64% appearing once. The CDR3 extends over 14 amino acids. Germline CDR1 SGHRS, CDR2 YFSETQ. Trimming took 4 bases from V and 7 from J, leaving 15 bases between them. This clone was observed a single time. The V and J genes are TRBV5-1 and TRBJ1-3; D gene ambiguous. The TCR sequence derives from a human donor with chronic lymphocytic leukemia. This specimen was PBMCs, taken after 36 months of ibrutinib treatment. CDR3 bases: TGCGCCAGCAGCCCAGCCGAGGGCCGCAACACCATATATTTT. This codes for CASSPAEGRNTIYF.